Following are 27 T cell receptor beta chains from one sample sequenced in a study of blood T cell repertoires in COVID-19. Only in-frame clones appear in the TCRdb table, and some are missing; sequencing was by immunoSEQ multiplex PCR. This table holds about 55,000 clones, 85% to 90% found once. The source material was peripheral blood. Receptor source: a human donor in a cohort sampled during active COVID-19.

This clone occurred once. V usage is TRBV5-5 and J usage is TRBJ2-2, with 7 positions matching TRBD1. Germline values: CDR1 SGHKS, CDR2 YYEKEE (reference sequence). This CDR3 contains 16 residues. The ends lost 4 bases at V and 3 bases at J; junction bases unmatched: 9. As DNA, the CDR3 is TGTGCCAGCAGCCTAGGACCCGGGACAGACACCGGGGAGCTGTTTTTT. The encoded protein is CASSLGPGTDTGELFF.

This chain connects TRBV10-3 to TRBJ1-6; D is perhaps TRBD1 (5 bases). Germline V gene sequence: CDR1 ENHRY, CDR2 SYGVKD. CDR3 size: 15 residues. V shed 0 bases and J shed 10 bases, with 13 bases lying between them. The CDR3 is CAISESPGLGSPLHF. The DNA of the CDR3 is TGTGCCATCAGTGAGTCACCAGGGCTTGGGTCACCCCTCCACTTT.

V is TRBV7-2 and J is TRBJ2-7; the D gene is possibly TRBD1 (6 bases). V gave up 6 bases and J gave up 2 bases, with 17 bases separating them. The germline gives CDR1 SGHTA, CDR2 FQGNSA. The CDR3 has 15 amino acids. CDR3 region: CASSNSGTKTYEQYF. CDR3 nucleotide sequence: TGTGCCAGCAGTAATTCCGGGACAAAGACCTACGAGCAGTACTTC.

The chain recombines TRBV5-1 with TRBJ2-1; 7 nucleotides align to TRBD2. V was clipped by 3 bases and J by 7 bases; unmatched bases: 7. The germline V gene has CDR1 SGHRS and CDR2 YFSETQ. The CDR3 runs 14 residues. The CDR3 loop reads CASSWGTGRNEQFF. The CDR3 nucleotides are TGCGCCAGCAGCTGGGGGACCGGGAGGAATGAGCAGTTCTTC.

The chain carries TRBV7-2 and TRBJ2-3, with TRBD2 identical over 7 bases. V gave up 4 bases and J gave up 4 bases; unmatched junction bases: 17. Germline lookup yields CDR1 SGHTA and CDR2 FQGNSA. This CDR3 spans 18 amino acids. The CDR3 nucleotides are TGTGCCAGCAGCTCCCCCCCTAAACGTGGGAGGGTGGCAGATACGCAGTATTTT. Residues: CASSSPPKRGRVADTQYF.

The chain couples TRBV4-1 to TRBJ1-1, with D unclear. Deletions cut 1 base from V and 4 bases from J, with 13 bases between. CDR1 and CDR2 (germline): MGHRA, YSYEKL. This CDR3 is 15 amino acids long. CDR3 coding DNA: TGCGCCAGCAGCCAAGCGCCGGGGAGTGGCACTGAAGCTTTCTTT. Translating it yields CASSQAPGSGTEAFF.

The chain links TRBV11-2 to TRBJ2-4; 8 bases are a match to TRBD2. From germline, CDR1 is SGHAT and CDR2 FQNNGV. V trimming: 5 bases; J trimming: 1 base; junction bases outside the gene matches: 13. CDR3 length: 18 residues. The CDR3 DNA follows: TGTGCCAGCAGCCCCAGGTTACCGGGAGGGGGGGCCAAAAACATTCAGTACTTC. Translating gives CASSPRLPGGGAKNIQYF. Looking up the rest from reference TRBV11-2 and TRBJ2-4 gives the full variable domain: EAGVAQSPRYKIIEKRQSVAFWCNPISGHATLYWYQQILGQGPKLLIQFQNNGVVDDSQLPKDRFSAERLKGVDSTLKIQPAKLEDSAVYLCASSPRLPGGGAKNIQYFGAGTRLSVL.

This chain joins TRBV7-9 and TRBJ2-1; 11 bases align to TRBD2. The CDR3 is 18 amino acids. Germline V gives CDR1 SEHNR, CDR2 FQNEAQ (reference sequence). The trim removed 2 bases at V and 12 bases at J, leaving 18 bases unmatched. The CDR3 DNA follows: TGTGCCAGCAGCTTACTTCATGCTGGGACTAGCGGATCCTCAGGGCAGTTCTTC. This sequence encodes CASSLLHAGTSGSSGQFF. Variable domain in full (rest from reference TRBV7-9 and TRBJ2-1): DTGVSQNPRHKITKRGQNVTFRCDPISEHNRLYWYRQTLGQGPEFLTYFQNEAQLEKSRLLSDRFSAERPKGSFSTLEIQRTEQGDSAMYLCASSLLHAGTSGSSGQFFGPGTRLTVL.

The chain is built from TRBV6-5 and TRBJ2-5, with TRBD2 matching 8 bases. The CDR3 consists of 15 residues. The germline CDR1 and CDR2 sequences are MNHEY and SVGAGI. Losses at the gene ends were 6 bases for V and 5 bases for J; bases not matched to a gene: 11. In nucleotides, the CDR3 is TGTGCCAGCAGCCGCCTCGGGGGGGGCATGGAGACCCAGTACTTC. Residues: CASSRLGGGMETQYF.

The V and J genes are TRBV4-1 and TRBJ2-3, with 8 bases aligning to TRBD2. Germline V gives CDR1 MGHRA, CDR2 YSYEKL. Trimming at V came to 1 base and at J to 4 bases, leaving 7 bases not matched to a gene. The CDR3 is 16 residues long. This chain's CDR3 is CASSQGTGGASDTQYF. CDR3 bases: TGCGCCAGCAGCCAAGGGACCGGGGGGGCATCAGATACGCAGTATTTT.

V gene TRBV20-1 combines with J gene TRBJ2-4; unclear D gene. The CDR3 runs to 13 residues. V dropped 3 bases and J dropped 10 bases, with 16 bases sitting between them. CDR1 DFQATT and CDR2 SNEGSKA come from the germline V gene (reference sequence). CDR3 sequence reads: CSASIPPRWIQYF. For the CDR3, the DNA is TGCAGTGCTAGTATTCCACCTCGGTGGATTCAGTACTTC.

The chain has TRBV6-5 and TRBJ1-1; the D is unclear. The CDR3 has 13 residues. Per the germline V gene, CDR1 is MNHEY and CDR2 is SVGAGI. V shed 5 bases and J shed 6 bases, with 13 bases lying between them. The CDR3 protein is CASSKLRVAEAFF. The CDR3 DNA reads as TGTGCCAGCAGTAAACTCCGGGTGGCTGAAGCTTTCTTT.

V and J are TRBV6-5 and TRBJ2-1; D not resolved. V lost 10 bases to trimming and J lost 0 bases, with 10 bases between them. CDR3 length: 13 amino acids. Germline lookup yields CDR1 MNHEY and CDR2 SVGAGI. CDR3 nucleotides: TGTGCCATTAGCCCGAGCTCCTACAATGAGCAGTTCTTC. It codes for CAISPSSYNEQFF.

The chain combines TRBV10-2 with TRBJ2-1; 9 bases are a match to TRBD2. The V gene end was trimmed by 6 bases and the J gene end by 8 bases; junction bases not matched to a gene: 8. The CDR3 loop spans 14 amino acids. CDR1 is WSHSY and CDR2 is SAAADI in the germline V gene. The CDR3 is CASRGSGRSYEQFF. The CDR3 nucleotides are TGCGCCAGCAGAGGGAGCGGGAGGAGTTATGAGCAGTTCTTC.

The chain recombines TRBV5-1 with TRBJ1-2, with D possibly being TRBD1 (5 bases). The CDR3 sequence is 14 residues long. Germline assignment: CDR1 SGHRS and CDR2 YFSETQ. V lost 5 bases to trimming and J lost 4 bases, with 15 bases between them. Here the CDR3 DNA reads TGCGCCAGCAGTGGGGCCGGGGGAAGCTATGGCTACACCTTC. This gives the protein CASSGAGGSYGYTF.

The rearrangement uses TRBV28 and TRBJ1-1, with 7 nucleotides matching TRBD1. CDR3 length equals 16 residues. Germline CDR1 is MDHEN and CDR2 is SYDVKM. After removal of 6 bases from V and 0 bases from J, the junction contained 10 bases not matched to a gene. CDR3 sequence: CASRRGTVSMNTEAFF. The CDR3 DNA sequence: TGTGCCAGCAGACGAGGGACAGTAAGTATGAACACTGAAGCTTTCTTT.

The V and J genes are TRBV29-1 and TRBJ2-5, with 7 bases that match TRBD1. After removal of 4 bases from V and 4 bases from J, the junction contained 3 bases not matched to a gene. CDR3 length: 12 amino acids. Per the germline V gene, CDR1 is SQVTM and CDR2 is ANQGSEA. The CDR3 is CSVGQGVETQYF. CDR3 DNA: TGCAGCGTTGGACAGGGTGTAGAGACCCAGTACTTC.

The chain employs TRBV5-1 and TRBJ2-7; TRBD2 agrees at 8 bases. This CDR3 comprises 14 residues. Trimming took 1 base from V and 2 from J; bases not matched to a gene: 2. Germline values: CDR1 SGHRS, CDR2 YFSETQ. In nucleotides, the CDR3 is TGCGCCAGCAGCTTGTCGGGAGGGCCCTACGAGCAGTACTTC. Its translation: CASSLSGGPYEQYF.

This chain joins TRBV25-1 and TRBJ2-2; D perhaps matches TRBD2 (6 bases). The CDR3 has 16 amino acids. Germline V gene data show CDR1 as MGHDK and CDR2 as SYGVNS. Trimming took 1 base from V and 0 from J, leaving 9 bases between them. DNA for the CDR3: TGTGCCAGCAGTGAATGGAGGGGTGCGAACACCGGGGAGCTGTTTTTT. Its protein is CASSEWRGANTGELFF.

V and J are TRBV6-2 or TRBV6-3 and TRBJ2-7; D unclear. This CDR3 is built from 14 residues. V was shortened by 6 bases and J by 3 bases, with 15 bases between the two germline ends. The germline CDR1 and CDR2 sequences are MNHEY and SVGEGT. This chain's CDR3 is CASSVRSSIYEQYF. The CDR3 DNA is TGTGCCAGCAGCGTCCGGTCATCGATCTACGAGCAGTACTTC.

The chain couples TRBV9 to TRBJ2-2; a weak D match, TRBD2 (5 bases). Germline V gives CDR1 SGDLS, CDR2 YYNGEE. V was trimmed by 0 bases and J by 1 base, leaving 7 bases between them. The length of the CDR3 is 15 residues. The CDR3 DNA follows: TGTGCCAGCAGCGTAGACGGGATGAACACCGGGGAGCTGTTTTTT. Translating gives CASSVDGMNTGELFF.

The chain recombines TRBV6-1 with TRBJ2-1; 8 bases line up with TRBD2. Germline V gives CDR1 MNHNS, CDR2 SASEGT. V trimming: 2 bases; J trimming: 6 bases; junction bases outside the gene matches: 6. The CDR3 is made up of 15 amino acids. The CDR3 spells CASSESGTRSNEQFF. CDR3 sequence (DNA): TGTGCCAGCAGTGAATCCGGGACTAGAAGCAATGAGCAGTTCTTC.

The V and J genes are TRBV7-9 and TRBJ2-1, with TRBD2 matching over 15 bases. J gave up 8 bases and V 5 bases, and 4 bases lay outside the gene matches. This CDR3 contains 15 residues. Germline V lookup: CDR1 SEHNR, CDR2 FQNEAQ (reference sequence). As DNA, the CDR3 is TGTGCCAGCAGCCCGGGACTAGCGGGAGGCTATGAGCAGTTCTTC. Protein: CASSPGLAGGYEQFF.

This clone was seen once. Here the CDR3 DNA reads TGTGCCAGCAGTTTATTTAGTCAGGGGTTTTCTGGGGCCAACGTCCTGACTTTC. Its protein is CASSLFSQGFSGANVLTF. The V call is TRBV27, the J call TRBJ2-6, with D possibly being TRBD1 (6 bases). CDR1 MNHEY and CDR2 SMNVEV come from the germline V gene (reference sequence). The CDR3 runs 18 residues. Trimming took 1 base from V and 1 from J, leaving 14 bases between them.

The chain combines TRBV2 with TRBJ2-7, with 8 bases fitting TRBD1. The CDR3 is made up of 15 amino acids. Germline V gives CDR1 SNHLY, CDR2 FYNNEI. The J segment lost 4 bases and the V segment lost 7 bases, leaving 12 bases of the junction unmatched. The CDR3 DNA sequence: TGTGCCAGCAAATTCCCCGGGACAGGTAGTTACGAGCAGTACTTC. Translation: CASKFPGTGSYEQYF.

V gene TRBV4-2 combines with J gene TRBJ2-3; 11 nucleotides agree with TRBD2. V trimming: 3 bases; J trimming: 4 bases; junction bases outside the gene matches: 6. Germline-derived CDR1 and CDR2 are LGHNA and YNFKEQ. The CDR3 covers 16 residues. Here the CDR3 DNA reads TGTGCCAGCAGCCAGGGTAGCGGGGGGGCGGCAGATACGCAGTATTTT. Translating gives CASSQGSGGAADTQYF.

This clone was detected once. The chain joins TRBV6-4 to TRBJ2-7; D gene ambiguous. V was cut by 7 bases and J by 2 bases, with 15 bases left in between. The CDR3 extends over 14 amino acids. The germline CDR1 and CDR2 sequences are MRHNA and SNTAGT. The CDR3 DNA sequence: TGTGCCAGCATCACCTCGCGGCCCACCTACGAGCAGTACTTC. This codes for CASITSRPTYEQYF.